The 23 T cell receptor beta chains given below trace back to one sample, sequenced in a study of blood T cell repertoires in COVID-19. Some clones are missing from TCRdb's copy, which holds only in-frame ones; the method was immunoSEQ multiplex PCR. The sample shows 35,000 to 45,000 clones, over 70% of them seen only once. Sequences were obtained from peripheral blood. These receptors originate from a human donor in a cohort sampled during active COVID-19.

The DNA of the CDR3 is TGTGCCAGTAGTGCGGGATCGTCGGGCAATCAGCCCCAGCATTTT. The encoded protein is CASSAGSSGNQPQHF. The J gene is TRBJ1-5, the V gene TRBV19, with D uncertain. Germline CDR1 reads LNHDA; CDR2 reads SQIVND (reference sequence). Trimming left V 5 bases short and J 2 bases short, with 13 bases between. The CDR3 extends over 15 amino acids.

The rearrangement links TRBV7-2 to TRBJ1-4; 7 bases are a match to TRBD1. The junction had 6 bases not matched to a gene; V was cut back by 0 bases and J by 8 bases. Germline V gene data show CDR1 as SGHTA and CDR2 as FQGNSA. The CDR3 covers 15 residues. CDR3 DNA: TGTGCCAGCAGCTTAGCAAGCAGGGGGGAGGAAAAACTGTTTTTT. The encoded protein is CASSLASRGEEKLFF.

The genes are TRBV5-1 and TRBJ2-2, with 11 bases lining up with TRBD2. The length of the CDR3 is 16 residues. CDR1 SGHRS and CDR2 YFSETQ come from the germline V gene. With V trimmed by 3 bases and J by 0 bases, 1 base remained unmatched. CDR3 in amino acids: CASSSTSGANTGELFF. CDR3 DNA: TGCGCCAGCAGCTCGACTAGCGGGGCGAACACCGGGGAGCTGTTTTTT.

This chain connects TRBV3-1 (or the pseudogene TRBV3-2) to TRBJ2-5; TRBD1 matches 8 bases. The V and J ends lost 2 bases and 4 bases, in that order; junction bases with no gene match: 6. The CDR3 contains 15 residues. Germline V CDR1 and CDR2: LGHDT, YNNKEL (reference sequence). This CDR3 is CASSQLQGGGETQYF. The CDR3 nucleotides read TGTGCCAGCAGCCAACTACAGGGGGGCGGAGAGACCCAGTACTTC.

This clone has just one count. The rearrangement uses TRBV7-2 and TRBJ2-7; tentatively, D is TRBD2 (7 bases). Germline values: CDR1 SGHTA, CDR2 FQGNSA. This CDR3 spans 16 amino acids. The V and J ends lost 1 base and 2 bases respectively, with 15 bases between them. The CDR3 protein is CASSLGGGGLPYEQYF. CDR3 in DNA: TGTGCCAGCAGCTTAGGGGGCGGGGGCTTACCCTACGAGCAGTACTTC.

This clone is a singleton in its sample. CDR3 sequence reads: CASSPETGGSYNEQFF. CDR3 coding DNA: TGCGCCAGCAGCCCAGAGACAGGGGGATCCTACAATGAGCAGTTCTTC. J is TRBJ2-1 and V is TRBV5-1, with 9 nucleotides matching TRBD1. The CDR3 extends over 16 amino acids. Germline loops: CDR1 SGHRS, CDR2 YFSETQ. V lost 4 bases and J lost 1; bases outside the gene matches: 6.

Only one count was recorded for this clone. This chain uses TRBV4-1 with TRBJ2-7, with a possible D match to TRBD1 (6 bases). This CDR3 comprises 11 residues. Germline CDR1 reads MGHRA; CDR2 reads YSYEKL. Trimming removed 7 bases at V and 6 bases at J, with 10 bases between. The DNA of the CDR3 is TGCGCCAGCAAACAGGGTGGCGAGCAGTACTTC. Its protein is CASKQGGEQYF.

This chain connects TRBV28 to TRBJ2-7, with 10 bases matching TRBD2. CDR3 size: 14 residues. Germline V gene lookup returns CDR1 MDHEN and CDR2 SYDVKM. V lost 6 bases and J lost 2; bases outside the gene matches: 4. CDR3 in amino acids: CASSPLAGAYEQYF. The CDR3 DNA reads TGTGCCAGCAGCCCTCTAGCGGGGGCCTACGAGCAGTACTTC.

This chain joins TRBV7-9 and TRBJ2-7; 7 bases align to TRBD1. This CDR3 contains 14 residues. Germline loops: CDR1 SEHNR, CDR2 FQNEAQ (reference sequence). The trim removed 5 bases at V and 3 bases at J, leaving 7 bases unmatched. CDR3: CASSRRDSLYEQYF. As DNA, the CDR3 is TGTGCCAGCAGCCGCAGGGACAGTCTCTACGAGCAGTACTTC. Filled out from reference TRBV7-9 and TRBJ2-7, the complete variable domain reads DTGVSQNPRHKITKRGQNVTFRCDPISEHNRLYWYRQTLGQGPEFLTYFQNEAQLEKSRLLSDRFSAERPKGSFSTLEIQRTEQGDSAMYLCASSRRDSLYEQYFGPGTRLTVT.

This chain joins TRBV6-1 and TRBJ2-1; the match to TRBD2 covers 7 bases. The CDR3 is made up of 14 amino acids. CDR1 and CDR2 (germline): MNHNS, SASEGT. Unmatched junction bases numbered 7, after V lost 3 bases and J lost 8 bases. CDR3 bases: TGTGCCAGCAGTGACGCGGGAGCCCCCTATGAGCAGTTCTTC. Translating it yields CASSDAGAPYEQFF.

This clone was recorded once. The chain recombines TRBV11-2 with TRBJ2-3, with 7 nucleotides matching TRBD2. V shed 2 bases and J 6 bases; nucleotides not matched to a gene: 8. The CDR3 sequence is 15 residues long. Germline V gives CDR1 SGHAT, CDR2 FQNNGV. CDR3: CASSLPSGLGDTQYF. The CDR3 DNA sequence: TGTGCCAGCAGCTTACCTAGCGGCCTCGGGGATACGCAGTATTTT.

The chain is built from TRBV18 and TRBJ2-7; D might be TRBD1 (6 bases). The CDR3 is 14 amino acids. Looked up from germline, CDR1 is KGHSH and CDR2 is LQKENI. V dropped 6 bases and J dropped 3 bases, with 15 bases sitting between them. CDR3 sequence reads: CASSHRGQIYEQYF. The CDR3 DNA sequence: TGTGCCAGCTCGCATCGTGGACAGATCTACGAGCAGTACTTC.

The chain couples TRBV28 to TRBJ1-6, with a possible D match to TRBD1 (5 bases). This CDR3 is 14 amino acids long. CDR1 and CDR2 (germline): MDHEN, SYDVKM. V was cut by 7 bases and J by 3 bases, with 10 bases left in between. The CDR3, as DNA: TGTGCCAGCATTCAAGACAGCTATAATTCACCCCTCCACTTT. It codes for CASIQDSYNSPLHF. The whole variable domain, remainder taken from reference TRBV28 and TRBJ1-6, is DVKVTQSSRYLVKRTGEKVFLECVQDMDHENMFWYRQDPGLGLRLIYFSYDVKMKEKGDIPEGYSVSREKKERFSLILESASTNQTSMYLCASIQDSYNSPLHFGNGTRLTVT.

This clone has a single count. The chain employs TRBV7-2 and TRBJ1-2; D perhaps matches TRBD1 (6 bases). Trimming took off 5 bases at V and 5 bases at J, with 18 bases between the two ends. Germline V gene sequence: CDR1 SGHTA, CDR2 FQGNSA. This CDR3 has 15 residues. In nucleotides, the CDR3 is TGTGCCAGCAGCCCTTCGGGACAATGGGCTTATGGCTACACCTTC. Translation gives CASSPSGQWAYGYTF.

The J gene is TRBJ2-7, the V gene TRBV28; 10 nucleotides match TRBD2. V dropped 6 bases and J dropped 3; count of bases not matched to a gene: 17. This CDR3 comprises 18 residues. Germline CDR1 reads MDHEN; CDR2 reads SYDVKM. The DNA for the CDR3 is TGTGCCAGCAGAAAGGAACTAGCGGGACCAAAGAAAGGCTACGAGCAGTACTTC. This gives the protein CASRKELAGPKKGYEQYF.

The CDR3 region is CASSQGTENQPQHF. DNA of the CDR3: TGTGCCAGCAGCCAAGGGACAGAGAATCAGCCCCAGCATTTT. The rearrangement links TRBV3-1 (or the pseudogene TRBV3-2) to TRBJ1-5; weak D call: TRBD1 (6 bases). Trimming took off 1 base at V and 4 bases at J, with 8 bases between the two ends. Germline V lookup: CDR1 LGHDT, CDR2 YNNKEL (reference sequence). CDR3 length: 14 amino acids.

The CDR3 is CASKMGGSATYEQYF. The CDR3 DNA is TGTGCCAGCAAGATGGGCGGGAGCGCTACATACGAGCAGTACTTC. The V call is TRBV5-4, the J call TRBJ2-7; 7 bases match TRBD2. Looked up from germline, CDR1 is SGHNT and CDR2 is YYREEE (reference sequence). Losses at the gene ends were 6 bases for V and 4 bases for J; bases not matched to a gene: 13. The CDR3 spans 15 residues.

The chain has TRBV11-3 and TRBJ1-1, with D maybe TRBD1 (5 bases). V lost 4 bases and J 0 bases, leaving 12 bases between the germline ends. The CDR3 consists of 15 residues. Germline V lookup: CDR1 SGHNT, CDR2 YENEEA. The DNA of the CDR3 is TGTGCCAGCAGCTCCCTCGGGGGGATGAACACTGAAGCTTTCTTT. It translates to CASSSLGGMNTEAFF.

This rearrangement joins TRBV7-3 to TRBJ2-2; 7 bases match TRBD2. This CDR3 comprises 14 residues. CDR1 is SGHTA and CDR2 is FQGTGA in the germline V gene. The V segment lost 5 bases and the J segment 2 bases; nucleotides outside the gene matches: 2. The CDR3: CASSVAGNTGELFF. CDR3 DNA sequence: TGTGCCAGCAGCGTAGCGGGCAACACCGGGGAGCTGTTTTTT.

There are a few counts of this clone. The CDR3 sequence: CAWSRFPRAEAFF. Here the CDR3 DNA reads TGTGCCTGGAGTAGGTTTCCGAGGGCTGAAGCTTTCTTT. The chain has TRBV30 and TRBJ1-1, with no clear D. V lost 2 bases, J lost 6 bases, and 13 bases lay in between. The germline CDR1 and CDR2 sequences are GTSNPN and SVGIG (reference sequence). CDR3 length: 13 residues. Filled out from reference TRBV30 and TRBJ1-1, the complete variable domain reads SQTIHQWPATLVQPVGSPLSLECTVEGTSNPNLYWYRQAAGRGLQLLFYSVGIGQISSEVPQNLSASRPQDRQFILSSKKLLLSDSGFYLCAWSRFPRAEAFFGQGTRLTVV.

This clone has only a few counts. The sample has other DNA sequences that encode this CDR3 too. The J gene is TRBJ2-7, the V gene TRBV7-2; 11 bases are a match to TRBD2. With V trimmed by 5 bases and J by 1 base, 4 bases remained unmatched. The CDR3 runs to 15 residues. Per germline, CDR1 SGHTA and CDR2 FQGNSA. The CDR3 DNA reads as TGTGCCAGCAGCCCTCGGACTAGCGGGTCCTACGAGCAGTACTTC. Protein: CASSPRTSGSYEQYF. The whole variable domain, remainder taken from reference TRBV7-2 and TRBJ2-7, is GAGVSQSPSNKVTEKGKDVELRCDPISGHTALYWYRQSLGQGLEFLIYFQGNSAPDKSGLPSDRFSAERTGGSVSTLTIQRTQQEDSAVYLCASSPRTSGSYEQYFGPGTRLTVT.

The chain has TRBV19 and TRBJ2-6; D is unresolved. The germline CDR1 and CDR2 sequences are LNHDA and SQIVND (reference sequence). The CDR3 is 14 residues long. Trimming cost V 5 bases and J 0 bases, with 5 bases left between them. The CDR3 sequence: CASSQDSGANVLTF. CDR3 DNA sequence: TGTGCCAGTAGTCAGGACTCTGGGGCCAACGTCCTGACTTTC.

V usage is TRBV18 and J usage is TRBJ1-6; 7 bases fit TRBD1. In germline, CDR1 is KGHSH, CDR2 LQKENI. The V gene end was trimmed by 3 bases and the J gene end by 9 bases; junction bases not matched to a gene: 8. The CDR3 runs to 15 residues. The CDR3 region has the DNA TGTGCCAGCTCACCTTTAACAGGGGATACTTCACCCCTCCACTTT. Translated, it gives CASSPLTGDTSPLHF. Full variable domain (missing parts from reference TRBV18 and TRBJ1-6): NAGVMQNPRHLVRRRGQEARLRCSPMKGHSHVYWYRQLPEEGLKFMVYLQKENIIDESGMPKERFSAEFPKEGPSILRIQQVVRGDSAAYFCASSPLTGDTSPLHFGNGTRLTVT.